This entry concerns a single TCR beta chain. Its antigen is not known. Germline V gene data show CDR1 as MDHEN and CDR2 as SYDVKM. The V and J ends lost 5 bases and 0 bases, in that order; junction bases with no gene match: 5. The CDR3 is 16 residues long. MiXCR, applied by TCRdb to the RT-PCR reads, yields one record per CDR3 protein. Among under 850,000 distinct CDR3 sequences listed, approximately 18% were seen once. These data come from a study of response to subunit inactivated influenza vaccine. Study findings and constraints: A suggestion made by the authors is that each seasonal influenza vaccination recruits few new T cells.

The origin of this receptor is a man in his fifties or sixties who received an inactivated influenza vaccine. The V call is TRBV28, the J call TRBJ1-2, with 11 bases that match TRBD1. Here the sequenced sample was PBMCs from blood, taken approximately 5 days after vaccination. CDR3 amino acids: CASSRDRGISNYGYTF. CDR3 in DNA: TGTGCCAGCAGTAGGGACAGGGGGATTTCTAACTATGGCTACACCTTC.